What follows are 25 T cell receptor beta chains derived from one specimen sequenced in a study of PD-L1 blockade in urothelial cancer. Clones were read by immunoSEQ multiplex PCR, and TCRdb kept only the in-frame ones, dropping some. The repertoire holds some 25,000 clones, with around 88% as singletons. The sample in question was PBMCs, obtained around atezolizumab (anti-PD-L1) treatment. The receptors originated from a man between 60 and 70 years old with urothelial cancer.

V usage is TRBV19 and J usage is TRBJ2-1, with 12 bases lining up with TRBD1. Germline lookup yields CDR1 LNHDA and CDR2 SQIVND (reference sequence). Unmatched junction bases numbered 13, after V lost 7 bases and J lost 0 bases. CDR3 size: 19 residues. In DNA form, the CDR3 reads TGTGCCAGTAACCCTTCCGGGACAGGGGGCGGTTTCTCCTACAATGAGCAGTTCTTC. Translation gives CASNPSGTGGGFSYNEQFF. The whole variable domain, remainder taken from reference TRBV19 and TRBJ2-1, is DGGITQSPKYLFRKEGQNVTLSCEQNLNHDAMYWYRQDPGQGLRLIYYSQIVNDFQKGDIAEGYSVSREKKESFPLTVTSAQKNPTAFYLCASNPSGTGGGFSYNEQFFGPGTRLTVL.

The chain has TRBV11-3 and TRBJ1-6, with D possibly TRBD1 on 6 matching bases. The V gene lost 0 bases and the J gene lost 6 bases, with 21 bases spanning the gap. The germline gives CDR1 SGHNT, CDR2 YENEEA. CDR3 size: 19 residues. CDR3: CASSLDLSAGARTNSPLHF. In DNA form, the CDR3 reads TGTGCCAGCAGCTTAGATCTTTCGGCAGGGGCGAGGACTAATTCACCCCTCCACTTT.

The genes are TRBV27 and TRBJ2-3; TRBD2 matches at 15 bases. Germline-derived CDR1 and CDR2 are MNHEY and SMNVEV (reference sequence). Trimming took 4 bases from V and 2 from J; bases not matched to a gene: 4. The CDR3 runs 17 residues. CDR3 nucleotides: TGTGCCAGCAGTTCCGGGACTAGCGGGGGGTACACAGATACGCAGTATTTT. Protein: CASSSGTSGGYTDTQYF.

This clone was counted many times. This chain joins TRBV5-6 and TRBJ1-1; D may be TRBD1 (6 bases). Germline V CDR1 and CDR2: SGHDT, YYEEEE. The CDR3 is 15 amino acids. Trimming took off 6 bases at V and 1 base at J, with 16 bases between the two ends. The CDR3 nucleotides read TGTGCCAGCAAGAGGGCAGGGGTAGGGAACACTGAAGCTTTCTTT. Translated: CASKRAGVGNTEAFF.

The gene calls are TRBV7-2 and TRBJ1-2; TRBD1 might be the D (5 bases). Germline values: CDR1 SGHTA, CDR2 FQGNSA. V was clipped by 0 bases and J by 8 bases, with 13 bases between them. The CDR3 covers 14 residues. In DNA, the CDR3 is TGTGCCAGCAGCTTAGCGCGGGGGGTCGACGGCTACACCTTC. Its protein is CASSLARGVDGYTF.

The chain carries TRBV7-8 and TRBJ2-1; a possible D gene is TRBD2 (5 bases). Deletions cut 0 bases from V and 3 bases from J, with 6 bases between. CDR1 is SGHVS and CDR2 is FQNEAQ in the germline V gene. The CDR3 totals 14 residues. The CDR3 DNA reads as TGTGCCAGCAGCTTAGCGGGGAGCTACAATGAGCAGTTCTTC. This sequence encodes CASSLAGSYNEQFF. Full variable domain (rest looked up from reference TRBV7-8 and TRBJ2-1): GAGVSQSPRYKVAKRGQDVALRCDPISGHVSLFWYQQALGQGPEFLTYFQNEAQLDKSGLPSDRFFAERPEGSVSTLKIQRTQQEDSAVYLCASSLAGSYNEQFFGPGTRLTVL.

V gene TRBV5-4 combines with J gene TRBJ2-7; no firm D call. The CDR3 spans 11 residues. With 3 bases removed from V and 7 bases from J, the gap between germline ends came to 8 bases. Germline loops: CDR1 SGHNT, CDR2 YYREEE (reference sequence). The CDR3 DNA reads TGTGCCAGCAGCTCCCTTTTGGAGCAGTACTTC. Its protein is CASSSLLEQYF.

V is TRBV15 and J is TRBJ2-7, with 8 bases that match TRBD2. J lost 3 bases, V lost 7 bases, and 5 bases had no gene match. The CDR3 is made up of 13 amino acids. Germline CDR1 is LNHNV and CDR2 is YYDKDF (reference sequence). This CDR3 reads CATMLAGNYEQYF. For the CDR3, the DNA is TGTGCCACCATGCTAGCGGGCAACTACGAGCAGTACTTC.

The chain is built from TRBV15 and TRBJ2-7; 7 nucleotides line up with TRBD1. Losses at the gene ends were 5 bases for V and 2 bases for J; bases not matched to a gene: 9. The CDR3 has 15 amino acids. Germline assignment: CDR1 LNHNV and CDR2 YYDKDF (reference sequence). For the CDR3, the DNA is TGTGCCACCAGCGCGTTACCGGGACAGACCTACGAGCAGTACTTC. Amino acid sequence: CATSALPGQTYEQYF.

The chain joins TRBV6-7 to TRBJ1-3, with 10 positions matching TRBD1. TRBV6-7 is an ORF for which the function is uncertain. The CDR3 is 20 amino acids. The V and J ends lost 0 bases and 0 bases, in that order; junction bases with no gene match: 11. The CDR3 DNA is TGTGCCAGCAGTTACTCGAGGACCGGACAGGGGGGCGACTCTGGAAACACCATATATTTT. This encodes CASSYSRTGQGGDSGNTIYF.

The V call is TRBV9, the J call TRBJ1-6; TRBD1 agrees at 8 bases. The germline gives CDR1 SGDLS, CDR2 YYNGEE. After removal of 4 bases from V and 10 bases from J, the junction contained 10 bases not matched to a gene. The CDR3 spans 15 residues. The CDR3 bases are TGTGCCAGCAGCCCACGGACAGGGTTAAACTCACCCCTCCACTTT. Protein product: CASSPRTGLNSPLHF.

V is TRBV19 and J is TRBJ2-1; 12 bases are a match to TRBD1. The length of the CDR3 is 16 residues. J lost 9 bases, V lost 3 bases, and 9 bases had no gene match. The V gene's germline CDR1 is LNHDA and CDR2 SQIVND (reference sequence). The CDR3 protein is CASSIPGTGGMVEQFF. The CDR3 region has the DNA TGTGCCAGTAGTATTCCCGGGACAGGGGGCATGGTTGAGCAGTTCTTC.

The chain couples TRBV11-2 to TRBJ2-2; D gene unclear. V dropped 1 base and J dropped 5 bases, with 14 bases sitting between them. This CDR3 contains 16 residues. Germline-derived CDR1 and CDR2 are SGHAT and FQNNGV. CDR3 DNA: TGTGCCAGCAGCTTAGTTGCAGGTTATATTACCGGGGAGCTGTTTTTT. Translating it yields CASSLVAGYITGELFF.

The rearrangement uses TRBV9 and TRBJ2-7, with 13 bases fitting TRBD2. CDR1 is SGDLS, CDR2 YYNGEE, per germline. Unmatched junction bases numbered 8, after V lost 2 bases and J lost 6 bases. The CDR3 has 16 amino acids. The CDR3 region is CASSVATSGGAGEQYF. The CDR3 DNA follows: TGTGCCAGCAGCGTCGCCACTAGCGGGGGGGCGGGCGAGCAGTACTTC. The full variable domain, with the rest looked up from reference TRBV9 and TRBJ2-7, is DSGVTQTPKHLITATGQRVTLRCSPRSGDLSVYWYQQSLDQGLQFLIQYYNGEERAKGNILERFSAQQFPDLHSELNLSSLELGDSALYFCASSVATSGGAGEQYFGPGTRLTVT.

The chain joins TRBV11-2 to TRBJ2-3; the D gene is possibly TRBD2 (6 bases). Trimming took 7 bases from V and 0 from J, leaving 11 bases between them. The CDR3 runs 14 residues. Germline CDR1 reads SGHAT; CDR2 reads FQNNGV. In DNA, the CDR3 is TGTGCCAGCAATAGCGGTAGGAGCACAGATACGCAGTATTTT. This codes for CASNSGRSTDTQYF.

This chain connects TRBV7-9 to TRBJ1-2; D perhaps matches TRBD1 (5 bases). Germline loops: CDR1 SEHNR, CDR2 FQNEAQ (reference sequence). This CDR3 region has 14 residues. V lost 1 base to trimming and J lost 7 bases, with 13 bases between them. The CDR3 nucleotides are TGTGCCAGCAGCTTAGAGCCGCCCGGGGGTGGCTACACCTTC. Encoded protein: CASSLEPPGGGYTF.

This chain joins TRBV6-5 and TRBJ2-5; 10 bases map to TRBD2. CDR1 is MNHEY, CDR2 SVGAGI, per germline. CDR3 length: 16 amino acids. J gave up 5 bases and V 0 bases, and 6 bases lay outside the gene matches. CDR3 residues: CASSYSVLAGVETQYF. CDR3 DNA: TGTGCCAGCAGTTACTCTGTTCTAGCGGGAGTGGAGACCCAGTACTTC.

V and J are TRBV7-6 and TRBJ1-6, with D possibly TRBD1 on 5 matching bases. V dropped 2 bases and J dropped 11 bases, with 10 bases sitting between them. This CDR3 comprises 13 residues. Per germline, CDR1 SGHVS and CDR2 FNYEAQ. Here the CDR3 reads CASSLLPGAPLHF. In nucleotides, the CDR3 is TGTGCCAGCAGCTTACTTCCGGGGGCACCCCTCCACTTT.

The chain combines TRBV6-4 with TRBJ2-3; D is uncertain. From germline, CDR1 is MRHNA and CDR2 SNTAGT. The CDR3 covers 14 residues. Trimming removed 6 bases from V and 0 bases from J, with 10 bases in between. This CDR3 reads CASSALSSTDTQYF. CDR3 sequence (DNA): TGTGCCAGCAGCGCCCTAAGCAGCACAGATACGCAGTATTTT.

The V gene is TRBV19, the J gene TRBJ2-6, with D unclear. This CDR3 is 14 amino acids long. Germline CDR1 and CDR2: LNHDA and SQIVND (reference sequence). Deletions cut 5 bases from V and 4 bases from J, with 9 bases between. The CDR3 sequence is CASSATVGANVLTF. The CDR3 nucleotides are TGTGCCAGTAGTGCCACAGTCGGGGCCAACGTCCTGACTTTC.

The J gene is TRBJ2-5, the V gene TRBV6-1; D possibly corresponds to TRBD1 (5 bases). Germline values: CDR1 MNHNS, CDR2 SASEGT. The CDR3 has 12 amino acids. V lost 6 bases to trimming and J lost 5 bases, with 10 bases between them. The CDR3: CASSLRAETQYF. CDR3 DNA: TGTGCCAGCAGCCTCAGGGCGGAGACCCAGTACTTC.

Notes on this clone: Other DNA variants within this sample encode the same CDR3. The CDR3 region has the DNA TGTGCCAGCAGCCTGGGACAGGGCTATGGCTACACCTTC. Amino acid sequence: CASSLGQGYGYTF. V usage is TRBV7-2 and J usage is TRBJ1-2; 9 positions agree with TRBD1. V was pared by 5 bases and J by 4 bases, with 2 bases of the junction left unmatched. The CDR3 consists of 13 residues. Germline-derived CDR1 and CDR2 are SGHTA and FQGNSA. Filled out from reference TRBV7-2 and TRBJ1-2, the complete variable domain reads GAGVSQSPSNKVTEKGKDVELRCDPISGHTALYWYRQSLGQGLEFLIYFQGNSAPDKSGLPSDRFSAERTGGSVSTLTIQRTQQEDSAVYLCASSLGQGYGYTFGSGTRLTVV.

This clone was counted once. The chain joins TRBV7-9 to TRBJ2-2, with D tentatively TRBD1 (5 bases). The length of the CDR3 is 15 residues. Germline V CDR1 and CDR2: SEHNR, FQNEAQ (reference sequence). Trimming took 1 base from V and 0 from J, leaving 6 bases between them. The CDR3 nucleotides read TGTGCCAGCAGCTTAGGGGGCACGAACACCGGGGAGCTGTTTTTT. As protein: CASSLGGTNTGELFF.

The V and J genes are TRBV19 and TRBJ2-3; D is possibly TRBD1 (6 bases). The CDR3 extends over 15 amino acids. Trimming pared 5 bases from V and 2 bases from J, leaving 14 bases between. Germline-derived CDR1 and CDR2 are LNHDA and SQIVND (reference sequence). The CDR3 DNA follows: TGTGCCAGTAGTCTTGCGACAGGATTCACAGATACGCAGTATTTT. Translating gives CASSLATGFTDTQYF.

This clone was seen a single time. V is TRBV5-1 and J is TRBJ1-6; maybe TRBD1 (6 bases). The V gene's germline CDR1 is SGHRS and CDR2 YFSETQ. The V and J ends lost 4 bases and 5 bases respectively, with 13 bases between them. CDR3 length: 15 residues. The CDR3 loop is CASSLQGLNNSPLHF. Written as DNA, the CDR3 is TGCGCCAGCAGCCTGCAGGGGCTAAATAATTCACCCCTCCACTTT.